This T cell receptor (beta chain) originates from a study of CD8 T cells in ankylosing spondylitis. Study-wide results and limits: Several highly homologous variants made up a TCR beta motif, and this motif appeared characteristic of ankylosing spondylitis blood. There was reportedly significant enrichment of clones that were disease-linked in matched ankylosing spondylitis synovial fluid. In the blood and synovial fluid of reactive arthritis, some motif variants had been previously reported. Peripheral blood samples showed relatively rare disease-linked clones, and these clones were CD8+.

Points on this clonotype: The antigen remains unidentified.

For TCR beta, libraries came from quantitative 5'-RACE with molecular barcodes. TCRdb reprocessed the 5' RACE reads via MiXCR and lists one record per CDR3 protein. The data contain fewer than 400,000 distinct CDR3 sequences, more than 20% of them singletons. The CDR3 covers 17 residues. The germline V gene has CDR1 DFQATT and CDR2 SNEGSKA (reference sequence). Trimming cost V 0 bases and J 2 bases; bases outside gene matches: 9. Source material: blood, either unsorted or a sorted T cell fraction (not recorded which). The TCR sequence derives from a male donor with ankylosing spondylitis. The chain has TRBV20-1 and TRBJ2-3, with 9 bases aligning to TRBD2. The CDR3 loop is CSARDWREGAFTDTQYF. In nucleotides, the CDR3 is TGCAGTGCTAGAGATTGGCGGGAGGGGGCCTTCACAGATACGCAGTATTTT.